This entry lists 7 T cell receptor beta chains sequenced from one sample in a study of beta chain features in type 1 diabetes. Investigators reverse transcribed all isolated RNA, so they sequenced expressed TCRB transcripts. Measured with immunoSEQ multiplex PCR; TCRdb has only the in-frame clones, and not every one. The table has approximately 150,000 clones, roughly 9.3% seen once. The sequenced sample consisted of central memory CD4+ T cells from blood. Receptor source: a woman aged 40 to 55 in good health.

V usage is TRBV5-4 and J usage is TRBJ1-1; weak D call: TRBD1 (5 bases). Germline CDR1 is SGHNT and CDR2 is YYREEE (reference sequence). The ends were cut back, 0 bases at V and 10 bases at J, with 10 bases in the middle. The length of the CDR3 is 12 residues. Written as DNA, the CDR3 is TGTGCCAGCAGCTTGGACAGGTCGGGAGCTTTCTTT. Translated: CASSLDRSGAFF.

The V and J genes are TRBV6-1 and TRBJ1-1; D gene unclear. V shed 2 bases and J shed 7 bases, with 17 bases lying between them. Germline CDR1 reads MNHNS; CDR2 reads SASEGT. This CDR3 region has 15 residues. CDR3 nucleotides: TGTGCCAGCAGTGAATTCGGCACCACCGGGGATGAAGCTTTCTTT. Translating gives CASSEFGTTGDEAFF.

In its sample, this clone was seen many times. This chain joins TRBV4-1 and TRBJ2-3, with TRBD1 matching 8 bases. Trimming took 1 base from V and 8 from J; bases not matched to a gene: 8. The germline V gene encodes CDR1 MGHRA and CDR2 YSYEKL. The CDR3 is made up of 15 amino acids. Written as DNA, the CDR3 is TGCGCCAGCAGCCAAGGGCAGGGGGCTCTGTCTACGCAGTATTTT. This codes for CASSQGQGALSTQYF.

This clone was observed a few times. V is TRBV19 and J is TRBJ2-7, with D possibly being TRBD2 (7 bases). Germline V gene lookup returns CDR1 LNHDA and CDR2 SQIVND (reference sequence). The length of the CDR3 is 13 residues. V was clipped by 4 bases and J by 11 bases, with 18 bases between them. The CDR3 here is CASSTKRDIRKYF. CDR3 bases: TGTGCCAGTAGTACCAAGCGGGACATAAGGAAGTACTTC.

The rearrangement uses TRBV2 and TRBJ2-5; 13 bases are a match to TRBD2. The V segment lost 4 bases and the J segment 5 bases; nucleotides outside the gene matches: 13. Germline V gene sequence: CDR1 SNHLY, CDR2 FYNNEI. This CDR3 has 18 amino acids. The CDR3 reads CASSGLMGTSGAGETQYF. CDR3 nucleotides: TGTGCCAGCAGTGGTCTTATGGGGACTAGCGGGGCAGGGGAGACCCAGTACTTC. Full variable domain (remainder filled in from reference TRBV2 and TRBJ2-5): EPEVTQTPSHQVTQMGQEVILRCVPISNHLYFYWYRQILGQKVEFLVSFYNNEISEKSEIFDDQFSVERPDGSNFTLKIRSTKLEDSAMYFCASSGLMGTSGAGETQYFGPGTRLLVL.

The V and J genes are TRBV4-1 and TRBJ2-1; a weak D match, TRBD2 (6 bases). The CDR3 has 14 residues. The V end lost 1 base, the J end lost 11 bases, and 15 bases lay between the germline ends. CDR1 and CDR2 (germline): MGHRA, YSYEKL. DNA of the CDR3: TGCGCCAGCAGCCAAGCCATAGGGCGGGATAAGCAGTTCTTC. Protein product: CASSQAIGRDKQFF.

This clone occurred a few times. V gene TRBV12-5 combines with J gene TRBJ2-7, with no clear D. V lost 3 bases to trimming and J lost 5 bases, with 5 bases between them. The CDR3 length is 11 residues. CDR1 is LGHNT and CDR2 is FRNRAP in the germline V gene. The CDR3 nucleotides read TGTGCTAGTGGTTTAATAGACGAGCAGTACTTC. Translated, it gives CASGLIDEQYF.